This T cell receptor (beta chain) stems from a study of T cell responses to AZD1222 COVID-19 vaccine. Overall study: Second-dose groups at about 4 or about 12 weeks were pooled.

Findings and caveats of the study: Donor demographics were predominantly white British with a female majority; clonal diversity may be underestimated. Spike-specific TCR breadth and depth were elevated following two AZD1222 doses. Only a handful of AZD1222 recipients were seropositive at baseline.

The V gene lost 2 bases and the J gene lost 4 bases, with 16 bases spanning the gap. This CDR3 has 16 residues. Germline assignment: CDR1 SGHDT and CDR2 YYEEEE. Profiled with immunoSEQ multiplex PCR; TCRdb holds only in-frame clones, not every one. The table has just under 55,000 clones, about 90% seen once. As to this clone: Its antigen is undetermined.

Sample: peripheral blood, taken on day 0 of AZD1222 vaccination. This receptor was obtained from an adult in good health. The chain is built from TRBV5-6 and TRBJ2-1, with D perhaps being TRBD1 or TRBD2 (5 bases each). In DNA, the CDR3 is TGTGCCAGCAGCTTAAGTTCGGGACCCCCGTACAATGAGCAGTTCTTC. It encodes CASSLSSGPPYNEQFF.